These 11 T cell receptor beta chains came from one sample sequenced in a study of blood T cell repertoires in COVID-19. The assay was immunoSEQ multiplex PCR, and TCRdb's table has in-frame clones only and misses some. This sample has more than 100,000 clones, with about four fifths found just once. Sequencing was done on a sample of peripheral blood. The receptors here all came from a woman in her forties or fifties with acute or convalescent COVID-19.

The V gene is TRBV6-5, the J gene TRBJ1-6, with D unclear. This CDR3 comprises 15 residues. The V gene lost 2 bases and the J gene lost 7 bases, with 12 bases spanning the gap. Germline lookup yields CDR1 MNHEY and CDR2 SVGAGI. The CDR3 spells CASSYGGFSNSPLHF. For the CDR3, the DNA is TGTGCCAGCAGTTACGGAGGATTTTCAAATTCACCCCTCCACTTT.

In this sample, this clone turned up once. The CDR3 nucleotides are TGTGCCATCAGTGAGCCGCGGGGGGGGCCAGATACGCAGTATTTT. Amino acids: CAISEPRGGPDTQYF. V usage is TRBV10-3 and J usage is TRBJ2-3, with 9 bases that match TRBD2. This CDR3 has 15 amino acids. In germline, CDR1 is ENHRY, CDR2 SYGVKD. J gave up 4 bases and V 2 bases, and 4 bases lay outside the gene matches.

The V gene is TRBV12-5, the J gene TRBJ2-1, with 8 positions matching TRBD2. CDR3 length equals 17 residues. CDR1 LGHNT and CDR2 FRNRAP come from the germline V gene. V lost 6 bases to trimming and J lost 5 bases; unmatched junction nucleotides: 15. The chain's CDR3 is CASGPSGGGLKNNEQFF. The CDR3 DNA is TGTGCTAGTGGCCCCTCCGGGGGGGGCCTAAAAAACAATGAGCAGTTCTTC.

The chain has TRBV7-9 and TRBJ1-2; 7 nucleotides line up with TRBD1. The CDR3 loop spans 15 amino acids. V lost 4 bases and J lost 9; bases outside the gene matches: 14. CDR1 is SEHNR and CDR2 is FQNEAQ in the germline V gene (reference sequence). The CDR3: CASSSTGLNVVSYTF. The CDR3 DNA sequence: TGTGCCAGCAGCTCGACAGGGCTGAATGTAGTGAGCTACACCTTC. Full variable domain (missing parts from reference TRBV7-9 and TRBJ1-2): DTGVSQNPRHKITKRGQNVTFRCDPISEHNRLYWYRQTLGQGPEFLTYFQNEAQLEKSRLLSDRFSAERPKGSFSTLEIQRTEQGDSAMYLCASSSTGLNVVSYTFGSGTRLTVV.

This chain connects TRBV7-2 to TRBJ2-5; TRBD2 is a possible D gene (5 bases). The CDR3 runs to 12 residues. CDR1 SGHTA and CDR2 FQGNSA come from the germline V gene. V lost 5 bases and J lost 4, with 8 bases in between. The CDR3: CASSKLVETQYF. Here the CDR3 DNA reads TGTGCCAGCAGCAAACTAGTAGAGACCCAGTACTTC.

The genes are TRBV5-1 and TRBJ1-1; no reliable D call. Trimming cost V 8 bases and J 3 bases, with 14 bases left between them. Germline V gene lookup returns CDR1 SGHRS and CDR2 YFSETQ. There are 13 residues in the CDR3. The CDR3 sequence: CASKTKLDTEAFF. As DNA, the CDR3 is TGCGCCAGTAAAACAAAGCTAGACACTGAAGCTTTCTTT.

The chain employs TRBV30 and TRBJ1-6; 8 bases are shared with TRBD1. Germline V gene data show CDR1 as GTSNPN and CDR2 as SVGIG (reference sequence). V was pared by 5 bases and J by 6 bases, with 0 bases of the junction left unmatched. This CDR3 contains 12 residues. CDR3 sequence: CAWDRGNSPLHF. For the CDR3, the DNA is TGTGCCTGGGACAGGGGTAATTCACCCCTCCACTTT.

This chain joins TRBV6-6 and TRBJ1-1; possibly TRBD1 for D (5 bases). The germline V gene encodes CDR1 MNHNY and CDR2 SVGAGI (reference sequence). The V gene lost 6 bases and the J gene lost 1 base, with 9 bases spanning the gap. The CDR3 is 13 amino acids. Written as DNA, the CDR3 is TGTGCCAGCAGCCAAGACAGGAACACTGAAGCTTTCTTT. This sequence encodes CASSQDRNTEAFF.

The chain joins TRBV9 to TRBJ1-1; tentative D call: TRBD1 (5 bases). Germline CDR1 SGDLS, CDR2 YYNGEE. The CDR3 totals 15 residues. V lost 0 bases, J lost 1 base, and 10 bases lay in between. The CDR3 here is CASSVGQGTNTEAFF. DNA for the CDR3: TGTGCCAGCAGCGTAGGGCAGGGAACGAACACTGAAGCTTTCTTT. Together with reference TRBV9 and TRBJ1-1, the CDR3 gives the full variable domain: DSGVTQTPKHLITATGQRVTLRCSPRSGDLSVYWYQQSLDQGLQFLIQYYNGEERAKGNILERFSAQQFPDLHSELNLSSLELGDSALYFCASSVGQGTNTEAFFGQGTRLTVV.

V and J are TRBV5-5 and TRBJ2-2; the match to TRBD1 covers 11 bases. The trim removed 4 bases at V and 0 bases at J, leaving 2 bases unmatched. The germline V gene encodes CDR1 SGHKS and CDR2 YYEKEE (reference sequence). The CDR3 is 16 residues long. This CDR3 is CASSPDRGPNTGELFF. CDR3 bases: TGTGCCAGCAGCCCGGACAGGGGGCCGAACACCGGGGAGCTGTTTTTT. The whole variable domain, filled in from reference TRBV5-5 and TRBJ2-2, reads DAGVTQSPTHLIKTRGQQVTLRCSPISGHKSVSWYQQVLGQGPQFIFQYYEKEERGRGNFPDRFSARQFPNYSSELNVNALLLGDSALYLCASSPDRGPNTGELFFGEGSRLTVL.

The CDR3 here is CATSAQGGDEQYF. The CDR3 DNA is TGTGCCACCAGTGCACAGGGCGGAGACGAGCAGTACTTC. This chain joins TRBV24-1 and TRBJ2-7; a weak D match, TRBD1 (6 bases). Germline V CDR1 and CDR2: KGHDR, SFDVKD. The CDR3 is 13 residues long. V lost 5 bases and J lost 5, with 12 bases in between.